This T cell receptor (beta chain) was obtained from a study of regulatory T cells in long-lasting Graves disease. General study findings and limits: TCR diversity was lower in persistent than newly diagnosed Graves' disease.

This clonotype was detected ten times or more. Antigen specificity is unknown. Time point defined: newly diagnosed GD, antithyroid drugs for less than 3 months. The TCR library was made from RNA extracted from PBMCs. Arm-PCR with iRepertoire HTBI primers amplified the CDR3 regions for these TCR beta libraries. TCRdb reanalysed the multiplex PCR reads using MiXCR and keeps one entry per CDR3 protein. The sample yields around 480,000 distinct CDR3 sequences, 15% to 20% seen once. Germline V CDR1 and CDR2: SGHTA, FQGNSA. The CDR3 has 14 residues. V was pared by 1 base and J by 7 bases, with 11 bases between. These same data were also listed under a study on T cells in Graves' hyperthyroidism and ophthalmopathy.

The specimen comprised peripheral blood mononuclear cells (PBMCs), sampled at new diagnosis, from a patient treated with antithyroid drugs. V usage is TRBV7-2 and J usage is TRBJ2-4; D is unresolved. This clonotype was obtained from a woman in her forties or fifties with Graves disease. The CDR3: CASSLVGKWNIQYF. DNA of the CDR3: TGTGCCAGCAGCTTAGTGGGGAAGTGGAACATTCAGTACTTC.